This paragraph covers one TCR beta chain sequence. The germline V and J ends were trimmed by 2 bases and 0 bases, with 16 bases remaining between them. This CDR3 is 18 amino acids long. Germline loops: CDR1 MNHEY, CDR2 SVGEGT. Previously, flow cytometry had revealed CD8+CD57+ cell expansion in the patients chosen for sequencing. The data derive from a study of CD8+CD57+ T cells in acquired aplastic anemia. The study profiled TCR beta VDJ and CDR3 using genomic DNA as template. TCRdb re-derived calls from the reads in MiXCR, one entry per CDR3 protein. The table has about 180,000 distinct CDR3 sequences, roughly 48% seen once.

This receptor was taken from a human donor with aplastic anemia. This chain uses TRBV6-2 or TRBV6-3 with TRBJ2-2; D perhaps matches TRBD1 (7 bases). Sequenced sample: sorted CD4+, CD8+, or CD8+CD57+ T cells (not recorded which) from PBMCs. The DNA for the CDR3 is TGTGCCAGCAGTTACGCCAGGGGGGTCCATCCGAACACCGGGGAGCTGTTTTTT. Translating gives CASSYARGVHPNTGELFF.